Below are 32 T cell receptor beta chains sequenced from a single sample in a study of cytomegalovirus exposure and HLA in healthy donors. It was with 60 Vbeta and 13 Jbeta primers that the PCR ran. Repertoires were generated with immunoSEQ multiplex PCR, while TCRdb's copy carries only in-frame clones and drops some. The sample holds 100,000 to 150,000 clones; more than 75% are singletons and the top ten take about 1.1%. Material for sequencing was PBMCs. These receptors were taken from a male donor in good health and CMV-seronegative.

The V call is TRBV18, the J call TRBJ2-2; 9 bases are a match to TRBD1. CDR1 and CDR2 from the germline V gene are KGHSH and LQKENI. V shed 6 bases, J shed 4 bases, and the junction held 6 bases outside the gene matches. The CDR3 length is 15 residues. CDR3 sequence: CASSPGTGSTGELFF. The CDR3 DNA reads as TGTGCCAGCTCGCCCGGGACAGGGAGCACCGGGGAGCTGTTTTTT.

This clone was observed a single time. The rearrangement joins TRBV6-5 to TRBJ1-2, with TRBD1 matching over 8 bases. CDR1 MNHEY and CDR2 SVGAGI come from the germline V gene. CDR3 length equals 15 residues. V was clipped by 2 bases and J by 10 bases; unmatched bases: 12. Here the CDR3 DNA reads TGTGCCAGCAGTTACCGCCCAGGGGGCGCGTTGCACTACACCTTC. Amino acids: CASSYRPGGALHYTF.

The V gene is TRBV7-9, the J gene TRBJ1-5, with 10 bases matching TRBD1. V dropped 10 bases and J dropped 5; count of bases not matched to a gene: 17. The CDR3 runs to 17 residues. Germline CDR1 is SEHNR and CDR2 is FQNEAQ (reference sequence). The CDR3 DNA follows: TGTGCCACCCGCTCCCCAAATGGGGACAGGGGAGATCAGCCCCAGCATTTT. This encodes CATRSPNGDRGDQPQHF.

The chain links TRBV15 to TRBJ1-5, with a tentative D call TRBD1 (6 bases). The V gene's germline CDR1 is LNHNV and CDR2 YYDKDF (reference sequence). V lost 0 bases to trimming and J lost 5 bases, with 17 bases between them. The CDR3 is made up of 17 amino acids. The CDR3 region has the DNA TGTGCCACCAGCAGAGATCAGCGGCAGGGGTGGGATCAGCCCCAGCATTTT. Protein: CATSRDQRQGWDQPQHF. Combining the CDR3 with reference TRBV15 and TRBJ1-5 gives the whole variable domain DAMVIQNPRYQVTQFGKPVTLSCSQTLNHNVMYWYQQKSSQAPKLLFHYYDKDFNNEADTPDNFQSRRPNTSFCFLDIRSPGLGDTAMYLCATSRDQRQGWDQPQHFGDGTRLSIL.

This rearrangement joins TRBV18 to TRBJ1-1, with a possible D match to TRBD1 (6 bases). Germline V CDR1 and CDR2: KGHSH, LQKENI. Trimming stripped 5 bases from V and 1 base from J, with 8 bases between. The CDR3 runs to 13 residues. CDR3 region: CASSRQANTEAFF. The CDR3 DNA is TGTGCCAGCTCAAGACAGGCGAACACTGAAGCTTTCTTT. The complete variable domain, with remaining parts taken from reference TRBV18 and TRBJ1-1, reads NAGVMQNPRHLVRRRGQEARLRCSPMKGHSHVYWYRQLPEEGLKFMVYLQKENIIDESGMPKERFSAEFPKEGPSILRIQQVVRGDSAAYFCASSRQANTEAFFGQGTRLTVV.

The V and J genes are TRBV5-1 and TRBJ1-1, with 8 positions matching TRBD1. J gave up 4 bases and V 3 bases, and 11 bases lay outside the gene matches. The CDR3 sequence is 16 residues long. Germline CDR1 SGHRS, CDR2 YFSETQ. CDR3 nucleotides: TGCGCCAGCAGCTCAGGACAGGGTTTTTCGGGCACTGAAGCTTTCTTT. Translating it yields CASSSGQGFSGTEAFF.

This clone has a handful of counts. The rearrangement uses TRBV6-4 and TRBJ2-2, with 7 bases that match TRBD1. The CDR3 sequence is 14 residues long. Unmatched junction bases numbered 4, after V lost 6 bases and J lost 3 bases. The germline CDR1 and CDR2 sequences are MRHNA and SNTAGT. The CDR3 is CASSRDSDTGELFF. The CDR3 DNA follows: TGTGCCAGCAGCCGGGACAGTGACACCGGGGAGCTGTTTTTT.

In DNA, the CDR3 is TGCAGCGCCCTCCCGGGGCAGGGAGGTCCCTACAATGAGCAGTTCTTC. This sequence encodes CSALPGQGGPYNEQFF. J is TRBJ2-1 and V is TRBV29-1; D perhaps matches TRBD2 (6 bases). The CDR3 has 16 residues. CDR1 SQVTM and CDR2 ANQGSEA come from the germline V gene. Trimming removed 7 bases at V and 2 bases at J, with 21 bases between.

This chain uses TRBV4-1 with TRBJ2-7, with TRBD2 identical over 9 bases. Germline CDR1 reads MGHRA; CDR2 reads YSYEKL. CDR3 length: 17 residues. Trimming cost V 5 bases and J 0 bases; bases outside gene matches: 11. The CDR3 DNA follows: TGCGCCAGCAGCTCCTCCCAGCTAGCGGGGAGCTCCTACGAGCAGTACTTC. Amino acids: CASSSSQLAGSSYEQYF.

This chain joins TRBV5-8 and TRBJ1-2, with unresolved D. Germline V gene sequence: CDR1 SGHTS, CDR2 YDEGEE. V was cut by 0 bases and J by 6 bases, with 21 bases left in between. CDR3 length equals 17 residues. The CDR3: CASSLAPVQRISHGYTF. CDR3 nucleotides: TGTGCCAGCAGCTTGGCTCCCGTCCAGAGGATTTCGCATGGCTACACCTTC.

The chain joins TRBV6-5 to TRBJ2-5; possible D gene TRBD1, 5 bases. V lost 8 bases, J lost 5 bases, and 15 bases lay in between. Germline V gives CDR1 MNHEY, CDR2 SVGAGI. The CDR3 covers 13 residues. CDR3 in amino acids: CASALQGRETQYF. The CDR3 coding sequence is TGTGCCAGCGCACTTCAGGGAAGGGAGACCCAGTACTTC.

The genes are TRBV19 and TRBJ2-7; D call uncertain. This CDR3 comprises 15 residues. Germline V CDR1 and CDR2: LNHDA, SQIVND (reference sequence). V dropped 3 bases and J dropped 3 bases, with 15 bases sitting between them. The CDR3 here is CASSIPQKEGYEQYF. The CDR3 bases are TGTGCCAGTAGTATCCCACAGAAAGAAGGCTACGAGCAGTACTTC.

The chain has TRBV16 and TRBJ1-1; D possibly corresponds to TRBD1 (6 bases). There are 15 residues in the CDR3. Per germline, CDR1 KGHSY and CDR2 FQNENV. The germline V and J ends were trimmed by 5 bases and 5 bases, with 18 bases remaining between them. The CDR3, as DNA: TGTGCCAGCAGCGGCGTACAGGGCGAGGGGACTGAAGCTTTCTTT. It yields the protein CASSGVQGEGTEAFF.

CDR3 nucleotides: TGTGCCAGCTCACCACAGTCTGGGAGGGAGACCCAGTACTTC. Its protein product is CASSPQSGRETQYF. The chain has TRBV18 and TRBJ2-5; TRBD2 might be the D (6 bases). The CDR3 totals 14 residues. The V gene's germline CDR1 is KGHSH and CDR2 LQKENI. The V end was cut by 1 base, the J end by 5 bases, with 11 bases between.

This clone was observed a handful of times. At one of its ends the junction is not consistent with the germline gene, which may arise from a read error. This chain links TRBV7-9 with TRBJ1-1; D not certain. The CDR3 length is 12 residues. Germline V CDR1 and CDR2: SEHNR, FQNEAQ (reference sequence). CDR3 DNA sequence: TGTTCCAGCAGCGACAACAAGGATGAAGCTTTCTTT. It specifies CSSSDNKDEAFF.

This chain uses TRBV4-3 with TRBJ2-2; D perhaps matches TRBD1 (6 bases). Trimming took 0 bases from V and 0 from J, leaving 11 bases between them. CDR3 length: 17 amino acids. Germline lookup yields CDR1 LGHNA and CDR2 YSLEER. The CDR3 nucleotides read TGCGCCAGCAGCCAAGACAGGGGCCGTACGAACACCGGGGAGCTGTTTTTT. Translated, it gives CASSQDRGRTNTGELFF.

Here the CDR3 DNA reads TGTGCCAGCAGCAGGGGGGGGAGGGGCGATCAGCCCCAGCATTTT. Translated, it gives CASSRGGRGDQPQHF. The rearrangement joins TRBV9 to TRBJ1-5; a possible D gene is TRBD1 (6 bases). V was shortened by 4 bases and J by 5 bases, with 16 bases between the two germline ends. There are 15 residues in the CDR3. CDR1 and CDR2 (germline): SGDLS, YYNGEE.

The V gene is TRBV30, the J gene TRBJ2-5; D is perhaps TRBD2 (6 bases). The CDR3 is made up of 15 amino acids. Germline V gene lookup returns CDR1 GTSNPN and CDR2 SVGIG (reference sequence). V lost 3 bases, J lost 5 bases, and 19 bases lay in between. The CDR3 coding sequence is TGTGCCTGGAGCCTCCGTTGGGGTGCGGGGGAGACCCAGTACTTC. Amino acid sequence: CAWSLRWGAGETQYF.

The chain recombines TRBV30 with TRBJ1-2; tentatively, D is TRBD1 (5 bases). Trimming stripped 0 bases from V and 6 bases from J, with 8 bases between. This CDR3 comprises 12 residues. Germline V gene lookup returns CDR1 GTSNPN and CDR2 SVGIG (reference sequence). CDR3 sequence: CAWSVGGDGYTF. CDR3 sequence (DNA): TGTGCCTGGAGTGTTGGAGGGGATGGCTACACCTTC.

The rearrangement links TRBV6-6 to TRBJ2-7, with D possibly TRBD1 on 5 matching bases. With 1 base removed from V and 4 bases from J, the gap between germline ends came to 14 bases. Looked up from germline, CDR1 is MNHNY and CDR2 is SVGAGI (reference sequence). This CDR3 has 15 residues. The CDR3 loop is CASSYLAGNRYEQYF. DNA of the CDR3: TGTGCCAGCAGTTACTTGGCAGGGAACAGGTACGAGCAGTACTTC.

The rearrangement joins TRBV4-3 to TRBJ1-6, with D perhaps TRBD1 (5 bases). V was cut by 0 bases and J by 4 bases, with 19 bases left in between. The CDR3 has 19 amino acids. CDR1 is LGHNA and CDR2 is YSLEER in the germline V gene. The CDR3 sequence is CASSQDRKGRSSYNSPLHF. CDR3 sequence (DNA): TGCGCCAGCAGCCAAGATCGGAAGGGGCGAAGTTCGTATAATTCACCCCTCCACTTT.

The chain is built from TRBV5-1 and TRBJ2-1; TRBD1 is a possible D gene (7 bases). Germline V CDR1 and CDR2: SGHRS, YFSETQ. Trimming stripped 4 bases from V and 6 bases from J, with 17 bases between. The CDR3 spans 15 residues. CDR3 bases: TGCGCCAGCAGCGTTACAGGGGCGGGATCCAATGAGCAGTTCTTC. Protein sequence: CASSVTGAGSNEQFF.

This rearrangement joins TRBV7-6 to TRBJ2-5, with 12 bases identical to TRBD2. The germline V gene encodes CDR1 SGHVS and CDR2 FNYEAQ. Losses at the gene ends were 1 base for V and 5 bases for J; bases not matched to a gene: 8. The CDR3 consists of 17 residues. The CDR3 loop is CASSLGASGGARETQYF. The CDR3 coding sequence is TGTGCCAGCAGCTTAGGAGCTAGCGGGGGGGCCCGGGAGACCCAGTACTTC. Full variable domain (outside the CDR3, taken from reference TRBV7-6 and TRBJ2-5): GAGVSQSPRYKVTKRGQDVALRCDPISGHVSLYWYRQALGQGPEFLTYFNYEAQQDKSGLPNDRFSAERPEGSISTLTIQRTEQRDSAMYRCASSLGASGGARETQYFGPGTRLLVL.

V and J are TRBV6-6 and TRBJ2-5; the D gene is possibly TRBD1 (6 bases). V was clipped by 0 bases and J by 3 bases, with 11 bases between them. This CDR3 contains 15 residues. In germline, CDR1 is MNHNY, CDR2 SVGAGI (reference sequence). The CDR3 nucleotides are TGTGCCAGCAGTTACTCGATTGGGGGCAAAGAGACCCAGTACTTC. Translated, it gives CASSYSIGGKETQYF.

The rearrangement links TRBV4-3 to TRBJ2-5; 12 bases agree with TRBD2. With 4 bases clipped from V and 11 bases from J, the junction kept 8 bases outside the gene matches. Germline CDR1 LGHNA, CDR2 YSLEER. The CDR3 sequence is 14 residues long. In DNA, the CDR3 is TGCGCCAGCAGCCCTGGACTAGCGGGGTTCGGGCAGTACTTC. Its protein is CASSPGLAGFGQYF.

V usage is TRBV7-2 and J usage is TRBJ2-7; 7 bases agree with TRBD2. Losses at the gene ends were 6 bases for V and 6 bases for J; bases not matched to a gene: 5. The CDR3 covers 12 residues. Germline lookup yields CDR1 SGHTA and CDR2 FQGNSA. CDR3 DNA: TGTGCCAGCAGTCGTGCTAGCGGCGAGCAGTACTTC. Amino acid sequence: CASSRASGEQYF.

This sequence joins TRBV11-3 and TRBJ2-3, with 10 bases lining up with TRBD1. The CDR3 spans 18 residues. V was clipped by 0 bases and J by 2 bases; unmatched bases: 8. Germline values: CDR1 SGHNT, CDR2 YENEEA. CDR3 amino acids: CASSLDPGTGVSTDTQYF. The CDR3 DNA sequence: TGTGCCAGCAGCTTAGATCCGGGGACAGGGGTGTCCACAGATACGCAGTATTTT.

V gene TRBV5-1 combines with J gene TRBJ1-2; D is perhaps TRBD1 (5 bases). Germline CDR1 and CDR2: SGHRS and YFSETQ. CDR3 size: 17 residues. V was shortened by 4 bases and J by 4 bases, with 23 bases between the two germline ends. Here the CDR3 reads CASSTSTASGLIYGYTF. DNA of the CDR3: TGCGCCAGCAGCACCTCCACCGCATCAGGGCTTATCTATGGCTACACCTTC.

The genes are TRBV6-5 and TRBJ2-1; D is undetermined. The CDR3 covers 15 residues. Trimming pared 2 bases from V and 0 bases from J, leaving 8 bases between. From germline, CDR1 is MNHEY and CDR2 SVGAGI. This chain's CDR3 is CASSYRRSSYNEQFF. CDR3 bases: TGTGCCAGCAGTTACCGACGGAGCTCCTACAATGAGCAGTTCTTC.

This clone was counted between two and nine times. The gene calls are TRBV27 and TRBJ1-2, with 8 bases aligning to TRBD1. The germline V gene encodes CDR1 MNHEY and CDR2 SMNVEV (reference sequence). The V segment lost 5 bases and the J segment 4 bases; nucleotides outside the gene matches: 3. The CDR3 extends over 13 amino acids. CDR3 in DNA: TGTGCCAGCAGTGTCGGGACAGGCTATGGCTACACCTTC. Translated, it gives CASSVGTGYGYTF.

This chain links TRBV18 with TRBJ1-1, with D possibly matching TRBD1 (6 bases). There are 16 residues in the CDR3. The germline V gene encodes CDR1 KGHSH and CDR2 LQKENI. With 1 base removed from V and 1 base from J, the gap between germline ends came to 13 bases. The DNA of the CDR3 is TGTGCCAGCTCACCACGGACATACAGGGAGAACACTGAAGCTTTCTTT. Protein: CASSPRTYRENTEAFF.

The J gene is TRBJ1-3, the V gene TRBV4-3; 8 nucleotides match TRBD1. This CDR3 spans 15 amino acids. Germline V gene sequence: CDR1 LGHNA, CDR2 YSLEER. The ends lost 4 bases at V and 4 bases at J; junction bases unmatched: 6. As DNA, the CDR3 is TGCGCCAGCAGCCCCCAGGGGGCGACCGGAAACACCATATATTTT. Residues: CASSPQGATGNTIYF.